Shown below are 30 T cell receptor beta chains from a single sample sequenced in a study of T-cell memory formation after mild COVID-19. Via MiXCR, TCRdb re-called the 5' RACE reads, giving one row per CDR3 protein. The data hold about 35,000 distinct CDR3 sequences, with around 21% observed a single time. Sequencing used PBMCs or a T cell subset sorted from them (not recorded which). The receptors here all came from an adult who had mild COVID-19 (a few samples of this study predate the infection). Cell type and time point are not known.

The gene calls are TRBV28 and TRBJ1-5; unclear D gene. With 9 bases removed from V and 1 base from J, the gap between germline ends came to 10 bases. This CDR3 region has 13 residues. From germline, CDR1 is MDHEN and CDR2 SYDVKM. CDR3 coding DNA: TGTGCCAGTTCAGGCTACAGCAATCAGCCCCAGCATTTT. It translates to CASSGYSNQPQHF.

This clonotype occurred many times. CDR3 in amino acids: CASSFRTGLMNTEAFF. CDR3 sequence (DNA): TGTGCCAGCAGCTTTCGGACAGGATTAATGAACACTGAAGCTTTCTTT. This chain joins TRBV7-6 and TRBJ1-1, with TRBD1 matching 7 bases. CDR3 length: 16 residues. Per the germline V gene, CDR1 is SGHVS and CDR2 is FNYEAQ. With 3 bases clipped from V and 0 bases from J, the junction kept 7 bases outside the gene matches.

The CDR3 protein is CASQPGQGSIYEQYF. CDR3 sequence (DNA): TGCGCCAGCCAACCGGGACAGGGAAGCATCTACGAGCAGTACTTC. This chain connects TRBV5-1 to TRBJ2-7; 9 bases match TRBD1. The length of the CDR3 is 15 residues. Trimming removed 7 bases from V and 3 bases from J; junction bases left unmatched: 11. The V gene's germline CDR1 is SGHRS and CDR2 YFSETQ.

This clonotype was seen many times. The chain joins TRBV12-3 or TRBV12-4 to TRBJ1-3; D might be TRBD1 (5 bases). Trimming stripped 1 base from V and 4 bases from J, with 11 bases between. The CDR3 has 15 amino acids. As DNA, the CDR3 is TGTGCCAGCAGTTTAGTGGGGGATTCCGGAAACACCATATATTTT. It is translated as CASSLVGDSGNTIYF.

This clonotype was counted ten times or more. J is TRBJ1-1 and V is TRBV5-5; 7 bases match TRBD1. This CDR3 is built from 16 residues. Trimming at V came to 0 bases and at J to 1 base, leaving 6 bases not matched to a gene. Germline-derived CDR1 and CDR2 are SGHKS and YYEKEE (reference sequence). CDR3 protein: CASSLGQGRGNTEAFF. CDR3 in DNA: TGTGCCAGCAGCTTGGGACAGGGCCGGGGGAACACTGAAGCTTTCTTT.

This clonotype was recorded at least ten times. The chain has TRBV7-8 and TRBJ1-5; tentatively, D is TRBD1 (6 bases). This CDR3 spans 13 amino acids. Trimming took 3 bases from V and 9 from J, leaving 12 bases between them. In germline, CDR1 is SGHVS, CDR2 FQNEAQ. CDR3 loop: CASSFAQGRPQHF. Here the CDR3 DNA reads TGTGCCAGCAGCTTCGCCCAGGGGAGGCCCCAGCATTTT.

This clonotype was seen at least ten times. J is TRBJ2-5 and V is TRBV20-1; 9 bases align to TRBD2. In germline, CDR1 is DFQATT, CDR2 SNEGSKA (reference sequence). The CDR3 has 13 residues. The junction had 5 bases not matched to a gene; V was cut back by 5 bases and J by 4 bases. CDR3 region: CSAAGGPGETQYF. The CDR3 nucleotides read TGCAGTGCTGCGGGGGGGCCTGGAGAGACCCAGTACTTC.

The table lists this clonotype with many counts. The rearrangement uses TRBV19 and TRBJ2-3; D remains unclear. The germline V gene has CDR1 LNHDA and CDR2 SQIVND (reference sequence). The CDR3 covers 13 residues. V was cut by 5 bases and J by 11 bases, with 17 bases left in between. The CDR3 loop reads CASSPGLDFMQYF. CDR3 in DNA: TGTGCCAGTAGTCCTGGGCTTGACTTCATGCAGTATTTT.

V gene TRBV5-6 combines with J gene TRBJ2-5; a weak D match, TRBD1 (6 bases). V was clipped by 2 bases and J by 2 bases, with 10 bases between them. The CDR3 spans 14 residues. Germline V gene data show CDR1 as SGHDT and CDR2 as YYEEEE. The CDR3 sequence is CASSFGTPQETQYF. CDR3 in DNA: TGTGCCAGCAGCTTCGGGACACCGCAAGAGACCCAGTACTTC.

This clonotype was counted between two and nine times. The chain carries TRBV10-3 and TRBJ1-1; 10 bases line up with TRBD1. The CDR3 contains 15 residues. Germline V gene sequence: CDR1 ENHRY, CDR2 SYGVKD. V lost 6 bases to trimming and J lost 1 base; unmatched junction nucleotides: 5. The CDR3 is CAIRGGQGGNTEAFF. The DNA of the CDR3 is TGTGCCATCAGGGGAGGACAGGGGGGGAACACTGAAGCTTTCTTT.

This clonotype was recorded many times. The chain couples TRBV18 to TRBJ1-2, with 12 nucleotides matching TRBD1. Germline-derived CDR1 and CDR2 are KGHSH and LQKENI. V dropped 2 bases and J dropped 5; count of bases not matched to a gene: 6. This CDR3 spans 16 amino acids. The CDR3 region has the DNA TGTGCCAGCTCACCATCCGCGGGACAGGGGGCTTATGGCTACACCTTC. Translated: CASSPSAGQGAYGYTF.

This clonotype showed up many times. This rearrangement joins TRBV12-3 or TRBV12-4 to TRBJ2-2; D might be TRBD1 (5 bases). There are 18 residues in the CDR3. Trimming removed 5 bases at V and 4 bases at J, with 23 bases between. The CDR3 coding sequence is TGTGCCAGCAGTCCGAGACGACCCGACAGAGTGGTCACCGGGGAGCTGTTTTTT. Its protein product is CASSPRRPDRVVTGELFF.

At least ten counts were recorded for this clonotype. The V gene is TRBV27, the J gene TRBJ2-5; 12 bases align to TRBD2. The CDR3 length is 17 residues. Germline V gene sequence: CDR1 MNHEY, CDR2 SMNVEV (reference sequence). Losses at the gene ends were 4 bases for V and 5 bases for J; bases not matched to a gene: 11. The CDR3 reads CASSSRRLAGVLETQYF. CDR3 DNA sequence: TGTGCCAGCAGTTCTCGCCGACTAGCGGGGGTACTCGAGACCCAGTACTTC.

In this sample, this clonotype turned up many times. The gene calls are TRBV4-1 and TRBJ1-1; 8 bases map to TRBD1. The CDR3 loop spans 14 amino acids. Germline CDR1 MGHRA, CDR2 YSYEKL. With 5 bases clipped from V and 0 bases from J, the junction kept 2 bases outside the gene matches. The CDR3 region has the DNA TGCGCCAGCAGCAGGACAGGGCTGAACACTGAAGCTTTCTTT. This translates into CASSRTGLNTEAFF.

At least ten counts were recorded for this clonotype. The chain employs TRBV5-1 and TRBJ2-7; 8 bases map to TRBD1. The CDR3 is 15 amino acids. Germline-derived CDR1 and CDR2 are SGHRS and YFSETQ. With 5 bases clipped from V and 1 base from J, the junction kept 8 bases outside the gene matches. The CDR3 sequence: CASRSPGQASYEQYF. CDR3 nucleotide sequence: TGCGCCAGCAGGTCTCCGGGACAGGCTTCCTACGAGCAGTACTTC.

This clonotype was detected many times. This chain joins TRBV6-1 and TRBJ2-2; TRBD1 agrees at 7 bases. Germline V gene data show CDR1 as MNHNS and CDR2 as SASEGT. The CDR3 totals 16 residues. The junction had 10 bases not matched to a gene; V was cut back by 5 bases and J by 4 bases. CDR3 in amino acids: CASSKGQSRSTGELFF. DNA for the CDR3: TGTGCCAGCAGTAAGGGACAGAGCAGAAGCACCGGGGAGCTGTTTTTT.

This clonotype was recorded at least ten times. The CDR3 sequence is CASSLPPGQGALTGELFF. CDR3 bases: TGTGCCAGCAGCTTACCACCGGGACAGGGGGCGCTCACCGGGGAGCTGTTTTTT. This sequence joins TRBV7-9 and TRBJ2-2; 12 nucleotides agree with TRBD1. The CDR3 consists of 18 residues. Germline-derived CDR1 and CDR2 are SEHNR and FQNEAQ (reference sequence). Germline trimming cut 2 bases from V and 4 bases from J; bases unmatched to any gene: 8.

This clonotype has ten or more counts. This sequence joins TRBV5-1 and TRBJ2-3, with TRBD2 identical over 13 bases. This CDR3 is 15 amino acids long. V lost 7 bases and J lost 4; bases outside the gene matches: 6. In germline, CDR1 is SGHRS, CDR2 YFSETQ. CDR3 loop: CASGGGLAGSDTQYF. The CDR3 bases are TGCGCCAGCGGGGGGGGACTAGCGGGATCAGATACGCAGTATTTT.

This clonotype was counted ten times or more. The chain uses TRBV5-1 and TRBJ2-2, with 10 bases identical to TRBD1. Per germline, CDR1 SGHRS and CDR2 YFSETQ. The CDR3 contains 18 residues. With V trimmed by 0 bases and J by 0 bases, 5 bases remained unmatched. The CDR3 nucleotides read TGCGCCAGCAGCTTGGGGACAGGGGGGACTGCGAACACCGGGGAGCTGTTTTTT. It specifies CASSLGTGGTANTGELFF.

This clonotype was seen ten or more times. The rearrangement uses TRBV29-1 and TRBJ1-2; TRBD1 is a possible D gene (5 bases). Germline V gene sequence: CDR1 SQVTM, CDR2 ANQGSEA. Trimming removed 1 base at V and 2 bases at J, with 8 bases between. The CDR3 is 13 amino acids. CDR3 coding DNA: TGCAGCGTTGAAGGGGGACGGAACTATGGCTACACCTTC. This encodes CSVEGGRNYGYTF.

This clonotype was observed at least ten times. This chain uses TRBV29-1 with TRBJ1-2; TRBD1 matches 12 bases. The V gene's germline CDR1 is SQVTM and CDR2 ANQGSEA. J was trimmed by 4 bases and V by 5 bases; bases with no gene match: 11. The CDR3 covers 16 residues. The CDR3 reads CSVIRDRGRRVYGYTF. The CDR3 DNA is TGCAGCGTTATCCGGGACAGGGGGCGGCGGGTCTATGGCTACACCTTC.

This clonotype has only a few counts. The V call is TRBV16, the J call TRBJ2-5; 7 bases line up with TRBD2. The V and J ends lost 4 bases and 9 bases, in that order; junction bases with no gene match: 8. Looked up from germline, CDR1 is KGHSY and CDR2 is FQNENV. The CDR3 has 13 amino acids. The CDR3: CASSRQRDRPQYF. The CDR3 DNA is TGTGCCAGCAGCCGACAGCGGGATCGGCCCCAGTACTTC.

This clonotype was seen only once. The chain uses TRBV7-9 and TRBJ1-1; 9 bases fit TRBD1. Germline loops: CDR1 SEHNR, CDR2 FQNEAQ (reference sequence). Unmatched junction bases numbered 9, after V lost 6 bases and J lost 4 bases. The CDR3 has 15 residues. The DNA of the CDR3 is TGTGCCAGCAGTCCACCGGGACAGGGCGGCACTGAAGCTTTCTTT. Residues: CASSPPGQGGTEAFF. Full variable domain (missing parts from reference TRBV7-9 and TRBJ1-1): DTGVSQNPRHKITKRGQNVTFRCDPISEHNRLYWYRQTLGQGPEFLTYFQNEAQLEKSRLLSDRFSAERPKGSFSTLEIQRTEQGDSAMYLCASSPPGQGGTEAFFGQGTRLTVV.

Many counts were recorded for this clonotype. V is TRBV7-3 and J is TRBJ2-2, with 7 bases matching TRBD2. Germline CDR1 reads SGHTA; CDR2 reads FQGTGA. J lost 0 bases, V lost 2 bases, and 0 bases had no gene match. The CDR3 runs 15 residues. CDR3 sequence (DNA): TGTGCCAGCAGCTTAGCGGGGGCGAACACCGGGGAGCTGTTTTTT. Amino acid sequence: CASSLAGANTGELFF.

The V gene is TRBV15, the J gene TRBJ2-1; D may be TRBD2 (6 bases). CDR1 is LNHNV, CDR2 YYDKDF, per germline (reference sequence). Trimming removed 10 bases from V and 6 bases from J, with 22 bases in between. The CDR3 is 15 residues long. The CDR3 loop is CAIKSSSGPFNEQFF. The CDR3 nucleotides are TGTGCCATTAAGTCGTCCAGCGGGCCGTTCAATGAGCAGTTCTTC. Filled out from reference TRBV15 and TRBJ2-1, the complete variable domain reads DAMVIQNPRYQVTQFGKPVTLSCSQTLNHNVMYWYQQKSSQAPKLLFHYYDKDFNNEADTPDNFQSRRPNTSFCFLDIRSPGLGDTAMYLCAIKSSSGPFNEQFFGPGTRLTVL.

This rearrangement joins TRBV12-3 or TRBV12-4 to TRBJ2-1; TRBD2 aligns across 10 bases. Germline trimming cut 8 bases from V and 5 bases from J; bases unmatched to any gene: 3. This CDR3 is 13 amino acids long. CDR3 sequence reads: CASGLADNNEQFF. DNA for the CDR3: TGTGCCAGCGGACTAGCGGACAACAATGAGCAGTTCTTC.

The rearrangement links TRBV5-1 to TRBJ2-3; D is perhaps TRBD1 (8 bases). This CDR3 has 14 amino acids. Germline V lookup: CDR1 SGHRS, CDR2 YFSETQ. V was shortened by 0 bases and J by 14 bases, with 19 bases between the two germline ends. CDR3 amino acids: CASSLEVSGTGPYF. DNA for the CDR3: TGCGCCAGCAGCTTGGAGGTGAGCGGGACAGGCCCGTATTTT.

This clonotype was counted at least ten times. The CDR3 region has the DNA TGTGCCAGCAGCCTTAAGACTAGCGGGGTCTACGAGCAGTACTTC. Its translation is CASSLKTSGVYEQYF. The chain uses TRBV5-6 and TRBJ2-7; 11 bases align to TRBD2. CDR1 is SGHDT and CDR2 is YYEEEE in the germline V gene. J lost 3 bases, V lost 4 bases, and 6 bases had no gene match. CDR3 size: 15 residues.

This clonotype was counted many times. The V and J genes are TRBV3-1 and TRBJ1-2, with 12 bases fitting TRBD1. Germline values: CDR1 LGHDT, CDR2 YNNKEL (reference sequence). This CDR3 is 15 amino acids long. The V and J ends lost 0 bases and 7 bases, in that order; junction bases with no gene match: 3. As DNA, the CDR3 is TGTGCCAGCAGCCAAGACGGGACAGGGGGCGGTGGCTACACCTTC. This gives the protein CASSQDGTGGGGYTF.

This clonotype was counted many times. The gene calls are TRBV25-1 and TRBJ2-3; D is ambiguous. The germline CDR1 and CDR2 sequences are MGHDK and SYGVNS. The V end was cut by 7 bases, the J end by 5 bases, with 7 bases between. The CDR3 length is 11 residues. CDR3 sequence: CASKVGDTQYF. DNA for the CDR3: TGTGCCAGCAAAGTGGGAGATACGCAGTATTTT.